The rows below give T cell receptor beta chains drawn from one sample of a study of blood T cell repertoires in COVID-19. The table came from immunoSEQ multiplex PCR; TCRdb's copy has only in-frame clones and leaves some out. The profile shows 310,000 or so clones, around 86% of them singletons. The specimen was PBMCs or T cells enriched from blood (not recorded which). The receptors come from a woman aged 18-29 years who had recovered from COVID-19. Each CDR3 is given with its conserved first and last residue. D genes are given only for firm matches. The size of a clone is reported for some rows only, either as once, few or many, or as a class for expanded clones.

TRBV9	TRBD1	TRBJ1-3	.	CASSVGEGAGGNTIYF	TGTGCCAGCAGCGTAGGCGAGGGGGCTGGTGGAAACACCATATATTTT
TRBV27	TRBD2	TRBJ2-1	.	CASSLSTLAGNEQFF	TGTGCCAGCAGTTTATCGACACTAGCGGGCAATGAGCAGTTCTTC
TRBV5-1	TRBD1	TRBJ2-6	.	CASSPRTGLGANVLTF	TGCGCCAGCAGCCCTAGGACAGGTCTGGGGGCCAACGTCCTGACTTTC
TRBV10-3	.	TRBJ1-2	.	CAISEGRFDGYTF	TGTGCCATCAGTGAGGGCAGATTTGATGGCTACACCTTC
TRBV5-4	TRBD1	TRBJ2-2	.	CASSRQGVWIPGELFF	TGTGCCAGCAGTCGCCAGGGGGTTTGGATCCCCGGGGAGCTGTTTTTT
TRBV7-9	TRBD2	TRBJ2-3	.	CASSQSGGALDTQYF	TGTGCCAGCAGCCAAAGCGGGGGGGCCTTAGATACGCAGTATTTT
TRBV5-1	.	TRBJ2-5	.	CASSEGTGTQYF	TGCGCCAGCAGCGAGGGAACCGGGACCCAGTACTTC
TRBV6-5	.	TRBJ1-1	few	CASSLTGLVNTEAFF	TGTGCCAGCAGCCTTACAGGCTTGGTGAACACTGAAGCTTTCTTT
TRBV29-1	TRBD1	TRBJ1-2	.	CSVGGQTIYGYTF	TGCAGCGTTGGGGGACAGACAATCTATGGCTACACCTTC
TRBV3-1/TRBV3-2	.	TRBJ1-5	.	CASSQKGRGQPQHF	TGTGCCAGCAGCCAAAAGGGTCGGGGTCAGCCCCAGCATTTT
TRBV3-1/TRBV3-2	.	TRBJ2-3	.	CASSPRERGTDTQYF	TGTGCCAGCAGCCCTCGGGAGAGAGGCACAGATACGCAGTATTTT
TRBV5-1	TRBD1	TRBJ1-2	large	CASSLGYGTVDGYTF	TGCGCCAGCAGCTTGGGTTATGGGACAGTGGACGGCTACACCTTC
TRBV5-1	.	TRBJ1-2	.	CASSFLGTSNYGYTF	TGCGCCAGCAGCTTTTTAGGGACATCCAACTATGGCTACACCTTC
TRBV4-1	.	TRBJ2-5	.	CASSQDGKGGLETQYF	TGCGCCAGCAGCCAAGATGGGAAGGGGGGGTTGGAGACCCAGTACTTC
TRBV5-1	.	TRBJ1-2	.	CASSLRAGENYGYTF	TGCGCCAGCAGCTTGAGGGCAGGGGAAAACTATGGCTACACCTTC
TRBV5-1	.	TRBJ1-2	.	CASSFARAGDYGYTF	TGCGCCAGCAGCTTCGCGAGGGCGGGGGACTATGGCTACACCTTC
TRBV9	.	TRBJ1-5	.	CASSRSTGPNQPQHF	TGTGCCAGCAGCAGGTCTACAGGACCCAATCAGCCCCAGCATTTT
TRBV27	TRBD1	TRBJ1-1	.	CASSLGQTNTEAFF	TGTGCCAGCAGTTTGGGACAGACGAACACTGAAGCTTTCTTT
TRBV28	.	TRBJ2-1	.	CASSFTGVPRNEQFF	TGTGCCAGCAGTTTTACGGGAGTCCCCCGCAATGAGCAGTTCTTC
TRBV18	TRBD1	TRBJ1-2	.	CASSLTGDGYGYTF	TGTGCCAGCTCACTTACAGGGGATGGCTATGGCTACACCTTC
TRBV30	TRBD2	TRBJ2-4	.	CAWMKSGNKNIQYF	TGTGCCTGGATGAAAAGCGGGAATAAAAACATTCAGTACTTC
TRBV9	.	TRBJ1-2	once	CASSVGQVGGYGYTF	TGTGCCAGCAGCGTAGGACAGGTCGGAGGCTATGGCTACACCTTC
TRBV11-1	TRBD1	TRBJ2-1	.	CASSPGGSSYNEQFF	TGTGCCAGCAGCCCAGGGGGAAGCTCCTACAATGAGCAGTTCTTC
TRBV10-2	TRBD2	TRBJ2-2	.	CASSGLAPTGELFF	TGCGCCAGCAGTGGACTAGCGCCCACCGGGGAGCTGTTTTTT
TRBV4-2	.	TRBJ2-5	.	CASSQDWGEQETQYF	TGTGCCAGCAGCCAAGATTGGGGGGAGCAAGAGACCCAGTACTTC
TRBV7-2	TRBD1	TRBJ1-2	once	CASSRTSGTDYGYTF	TGTGCCAGCAGCCGGACCTCCGGGACAGACTATGGCTACACCTTC
TRBV6-5	.	TRBJ1-1	.	CASSYSPGVDTEAFF	TGTGCCAGCAGTTACTCACCGGGGGTGGACACTGAAGCTTTCTTT
TRBV30	TRBD1	TRBJ1-1	.	CAWANQGAAEAFF	TGTGCCTGGGCTAATCAGGGGGCGGCTGAAGCTTTCTTT
TRBV13	.	TRBJ2-3	.	CASSLASLGSLDTQYF	TGTGCCAGCAGCTTAGCTAGTCTAGGCAGTCTAGATACGCAGTATTTT
TRBV2	.	TRBJ2-1	.	CASSSPGRLEQFF	TGTGCCAGCAGTTCCCCGGGAAGACTTGAGCAGTTCTTC
TRBV18	TRBD1	TRBJ2-7	.	CASSPDRVSYEQYF	TGTGCCAGCTCACCGGACAGGGTGTCCTACGAGCAGTACTTC
TRBV5-6	.	TRBJ2-4	.	CASSLAAGLAKNIQYF	TGTGCCAGCAGTCTCGCTGCGGGGTTAGCCAAAAACATTCAGTACTTC
TRBV4-2	.	TRBJ2-3	.	CASSQPPDTDTQYF	TGTGCCAGCAGCCAACCTCCAGACACAGATACGCAGTATTTT
TRBV27	.	TRBJ1-1	.	CASSLGGRTEAFF	TGTGCCAGCAGTTTAGGAGGCCGGACTGAAGCTTTCTTT
TRBV21-1	.	TRBJ1-3	.	CASSNLGHRNTIYF	TGTGCCAGCAGCAACCTGGGACACCGAAACACCATATATTTT
TRBV11-2	.	TRBJ1-6	.	CASSVQGPASSPLHF	TGTGCCAGCAGCGTACAGGGACCCGCGTCTTCACCCCTCCACTTT
TRBV14	TRBD1	TRBJ1-1	once	CASSGQGANTEAFF	TGTGCCAGCAGCGGACAGGGGGCGAACACTGAAGCTTTCTTT
TRBV28	.	TRBJ1-2	.	CASSFNSVPSRGYTF	TGTGCCAGCAGTTTCAATTCGGTCCCATCAAGAGGCTACACCTTC
TRBV28	.	TRBJ2-7	.	CASSLLSVGVGNSYEQYF	TGTGCCAGCAGTTTATTATCAGTTGGGGTCGGGAACTCCTACGAGCAGTACTTC
TRBV19	.	TRBJ2-6	.	CASSIVFGSGANVLTF	TGTGCCAGTAGTATAGTATTCGGGTCTGGGGCCAACGTCCTGACTTTC
TRBV19	.	TRBJ1-3	.	CAINSGNTIYF	TGTGCCATTAACTCTGGAAACACCATATATTTT
TRBV12-3/TRBV12-4	TRBD1	TRBJ1-1	.	CASSLTGAEAFF	TGTGCCAGCAGTTTAACAGGGGCTGAAGCTTTCTTT
TRBV14	.	TRBJ2-7	.	CASSEGNYEQYF	TGTGCCAGCAGCGAGGGCAACTACGAGCAGTACTTC
TRBV7-3	.	TRBJ1-1	.	CASSFSGGVNTEAFF	TGTGCCAGCAGCTTTTCAGGAGGGGTGAACACTGAAGCTTTCTTT
TRBV9	.	TRBJ1-6	few	CASSLGTTLHF	TGTGCCAGCAGCCTAGGGACAACCCTCCACTTT
TRBV3-1/TRBV3-2	.	TRBJ1-1	.	CASSPGGSTEAFF	TGTGCCAGCAGCCCGGGGGGATCCACTGAAGCTTTCTTT
TRBV2	.	TRBJ1-5	few	CASSVRISNQPQHF	TGTGCCAGCAGCGTCAGGATTAGCAATCAGCCCCAGCATTTT
TRBV20-1	.	TRBJ2-7	.	CSASYFPDYEQYF	TGCAGTGCTAGTTACTTTCCTGACTACGAGCAGTACTTC
TRBV20-1	.	TRBJ1-1	once	CSASRGVEAFF	TGCAGTGCTAGTCGCGGGGTTGAAGCTTTCTTT
TRBV7-6	.	TRBJ2-1	.	CASSLVGGLAYNEQFF	TGTGCCAGCAGCTTAGTTGGAGGGTTGGCCTACAATGAGCAGTTCTTC
TRBV12-3/TRBV12-4	.	TRBJ2-3	.	CASSSRGADTQYF	TGTGCCAGCAGTTCTAGAGGCGCAGATACGCAGTATTTT
TRBV5-4	TRBD1	TRBJ1-1	.	CASSQGGSTGWPEAFF	TGTGCCAGCAGCCAAGGGGGGTCGACAGGGTGGCCTGAAGCTTTCTTT
TRBV9	.	TRBJ1-1	.	CASSEQGGTEAFF	TGTGCCAGCAGCGAACAGGGCGGCACTGAAGCTTTCTTT
TRBV6-5	TRBD2	TRBJ2-3	.	CASSKWGGNTDTQYF	TGTGCCAGCAGCAAATGGGGGGGAAACACAGATACGCAGTATTTT